These T cell receptor beta chains were read from a single sample in a study of Ad26.COV2.S vaccination and SARS-CoV-2 variants. Method: immunoSEQ multiplex PCR; TCRdb's copy keeps in-frame clones and lacks some. The data show around 320,000 clones, 70% to 90% seen once. The sequenced sample was peripheral blood, obtained in a trial of Ad26.COV2.S vaccine versus placebo. The receptors come from a person aged 18-60 years who received the Ad26.COV2.S COVID-19 vaccine or a placebo. Each CDR3 is given with its conserved first and last residue. D genes are given only for firm matches. Not every row has a clone size; where given, it reads once, few, many or a size class.

CDR3	DNA	J	V	size	D
CASSRGLEYNEQFF	TGTGCCAGCAGTCGGGGACTAGAATACAATGAGCAGTTCTTC	TRBJ2-1	TRBV6-5	.	TRBD2
CASREAGPSGNTIYF	TGTGCCAGCAGAGAAGCCGGACCCTCTGGAAACACCATATATTTT	TRBJ1-3	TRBV7-2	.	.
CASWTRGSHNQETQYF	TGTGCCAGCTGGACCCGGGGTTCTCACAACCAAGAGACCCAGTACTTC	TRBJ2-5	TRBV5-6	.	.
CASSLVRPSYNEQFF	TGTGCCAGCAGCTTGGTCAGGCCATCCTACAATGAGCAGTTCTTC	TRBJ2-1	TRBV5-4	.	.
CAISESKQGFEKLFF	TGTGCCATCAGTGAGTCTAAACAGGGGTTTGAAAAACTGTTTTTT	TRBJ1-4	TRBV10-3	once	TRBD1
CASSLGQGFSNQPQHF	TGTGCCAGCAGCTTGGGCCAGGGATTTAGCAATCAGCCCCAGCATTTT	TRBJ1-5	TRBV5-6	.	.
CASSGAGGPDNEQFF	TGCGCCAGCAGTGGGGCGGGGGGGCCGGACAATGAGCAGTTCTTC	TRBJ2-1	TRBV10-1	.	TRBD2
CASSSETEGRPQHF	TGTGCCAGCAGTTCAGAGACAGAGGGGCGACCCCAGCATTTT	TRBJ1-5	TRBV6-2/TRBV6-3	once	.
CATSRDTLGQGLNSPLHF	TGTGCCACCAGCAGAGACACCCTGGGACAGGGGCTTAATTCACCCCTCCACTTT	TRBJ1-6	TRBV15	.	TRBD1
CASSRYAGAEDTQYF	TGCGCCAGCAGCCGATACGCGGGGGCCGAGGATACGCAGTATTTT	TRBJ2-3	TRBV4-3	.	.
CASSLSGSGNTIYF	TGTGCCAGCAGCTTATCAGGCTCTGGAAACACCATATATTTT	TRBJ1-3	TRBV7-9	.	.
CASSSQTGVEYEQYF	TGTGCCAGCAGCTCCCAGACAGGGGTAGAGTACGAGCAGTACTTC	TRBJ2-7	TRBV7-2	.	TRBD1
CASSLASQGAYHEQYF	TGTGCCAGCAGCTTAGCGAGCCAGGGGGCCTACCACGAGCAGTACTTC	TRBJ2-7	TRBV7-6	few	TRBD1
CASSLTPRGSYEQYF	TGTGCCAGCAGCTTAACCCCGCGCGGTTCCTACGAGCAGTACTTC	TRBJ2-7	TRBV7-2	.	.
CAISDQKNQPQHF	TGTGCCATCAGTGATCAGAAAAATCAGCCCCAGCATTTT	TRBJ1-5	TRBV10-3	.	.
CASSILDGYGYTF	TGTGCCAGCAGCATCCTCGATGGCTATGGCTACACCTTC	TRBJ1-2	TRBV12-3/TRBV12-4	.	.
CASSPPGWGIGGYGYTF	TGTGCCAGCTCACCACCTGGTTGGGGGATCGGGGGCTATGGCTACACCTTC	TRBJ1-2	TRBV18	.	.
CASSVAVGETQYF	TGTGCCAGCAGCGTAGCTGTAGGAGAGACCCAGTACTTC	TRBJ2-5	TRBV9	.	.
CASSLDAQPQHF	TGTGCCAGCAGCTTGGATGCCCAGCCCCAGCATTTT	TRBJ1-5	TRBV7-2	few	.
CASSQGDVQETQYF	TGCGCCAGCAGCCAAGGCGACGTTCAAGAGACCCAGTACTTC	TRBJ2-5	TRBV4-1	.	.
CASKQGDYSPTQYF	TGTGCCAGTAAACAGGGTGACTATTCTCCTACGCAGTATTTT	TRBJ2-3	TRBV19	.	.
CASSPDRLTEAFF	TGTGCCAGCAGCCCGGACCGGCTGACTGAAGCTTTCTTT	TRBJ1-1	TRBV5-6	.	.
CASSEGGTLRGEKLFF	TGTGCCAGCAGTGAAGGGGGGACACTTAGAGGGGAAAAACTGTTTTTT	TRBJ1-4	TRBV2	.	.
CASSFNRGQDYGYTF	TGCGCCAGCAGCTTCAACAGGGGGCAGGACTATGGCTACACCTTC	TRBJ1-2	TRBV5-1	.	TRBD1
CASSLGSGTLFSPLHF	TGTGCCAGCAGTTTAGGGTCCGGGACACTCTTTTCACCCCTCCACTTT	TRBJ1-6	TRBV27	.	.
CASSLEARSWTSGLDTEAFF	TGTGCCAGCAGCTTAGAAGCGAGATCTTGGACATCTGGGCTCGACACTGAAGCTTTCTTT	TRBJ1-1	TRBV13	many	.
CATSRETGTGNEKLFF	TGTGCCACCAGCAGAGAAACCGGGACAGGGAATGAAAAACTGTTTTTT	TRBJ1-4	TRBV15	.	TRBD1
CASSQVGDRRHTEAFF	TGTGCCAGCAGCCAAGTTGGTGACAGGCGACATACTGAAGCTTTCTTT	TRBJ1-1	TRBV3-1/TRBV3-2	.	.
CASSLNLYEQYF	TGTGCCAGCAGCCTGAACCTCTACGAGCAGTACTTC	TRBJ2-7	TRBV5-5	.	.
CASTDPPPREQYF	TGTGCCAGCACCGACCCCCCCCCAAGAGAGCAGTACTTC	TRBJ2-7	TRBV2	once	.
CASSYRTVPQETQYF	TGTGCCAGCAGTTACCGGACAGTCCCCCAAGAGACCCAGTACTTC	TRBJ2-5	TRBV6-5	.	.
CASSLGDSSNQPQHF	TGCGCCAGCAGCTTAGGAGACAGTAGCAATCAGCCCCAGCATTTT	TRBJ1-5	TRBV5-1	.	.
CASSETPSRTEAFF	TGCGCCAGCAGCGAGACGCCCTCGAGGACTGAAGCTTTCTTT	TRBJ1-1	TRBV5-1	.	.
CASSLESPGELFF	TGTGCCAGCAGCTTAGAATCCCCCGGGGAGCTGTTTTTT	TRBJ2-2	TRBV11-2	few	.
CASSPLLTGGGYTF	TGTGCCAGCAGCCCTCTTCTGACAGGCGGGGGCTACACCTTC	TRBJ1-2	TRBV4-2	.	.
CASSVGTASNQPQHF	TGTGCCAGCAGCGTCGGGACCGCGAGCAATCAGCCCCAGCATTTT	TRBJ1-5	TRBV9	.	.